The clone carrying this T cell receptor (beta chain) occurred many times. Its antigen is currently unknown. Looked up from germline, CDR1 is MDHEN and CDR2 is SYDVKM. The V end was cut by 2 bases, the J end by 6 bases, with 11 bases between. The CDR3 loop spans 13 amino acids. The record originates from a study of identical twins. TCRdb ran MiXCR on the 5' RACE reads and lists one entry per CDR3 protein. The sample contains some 690,000 distinct CDR3 sequences, 21% of which appear only once. Healthy Caucasian donors formed the entire cohort. Study-wide results and caveats: Fewer insertions characterized abundant cord blood beta clonotypes, whereas memory repertoires showed none. Shared out-of-frame alpha sequences (those common to twins) showed excess low generation probability.

The data also belong to a second study, concerning T cells expressing NK-cell markers. That source adds: The leading position in the CD3+CD56-NKG2C+ fraction of several donors also went to these clonotypes.

Sequenced material: PBMCs. The rearrangement uses TRBV28 and TRBJ2-7; possibly TRBD2 for D (5 bases). The clonotype comes from a woman aged 18-29 years in good health. In DNA, the CDR3 is TGTGCCAGCAGTTTACTAACCGAGGGCGAGCAGTACTTC. Residues: CASSLLTEGEQYF.